This paragraph covers one TCR beta chain sequence. This record comes from a study of blood T cell repertoires in COVID-19. Study-level background: Sites across the United States, Italy and Spain contributed samples from acute and convalescent COVID-19. PBMCs, B-cell-depleted T cells, or T cells were the source of the cDNA or gDNA that made up the material.

Study processing details: Amplification of reference gene primers was used by the study to estimate nucleated cell counts. Generated by immunoSEQ multiplex PCR, the TCRdb table keeps only in-frame clones and is missing some. V, J and clone size derive from that table, while D and trimming were established from the DNA sequence. The sample yields around 140,000 clones, around nine tenths seen once. The CDR3 loop spans 13 amino acids. V dropped 4 bases and J dropped 1 base, with 4 bases sitting between them. The germline gives CDR1 SGHVS, CDR2 FNYEAQ. The V and J genes are TRBV7-6 and TRBJ2-2; D is unresolved. The sequenced material came from peripheral blood. The sequence came from a human donor in a cohort sampled during active COVID-19. The CDR3 loop is CASSSLNTGELFF. DNA for the CDR3: TGTGCCAGCAGCTCACTGAACACCGGGGAGCTGTTTTTT. Variable domain in full (rest from reference TRBV7-6 and TRBJ2-2): GAGVSQSPRYKVTKRGQDVALRCDPISGHVSLYWYRQALGQGPEFLTYFNYEAQQDKSGLPNDRFSAERPEGSISTLTIQRTEQRDSAMYRCASSSLNTGELFFGEGSRLTVL.